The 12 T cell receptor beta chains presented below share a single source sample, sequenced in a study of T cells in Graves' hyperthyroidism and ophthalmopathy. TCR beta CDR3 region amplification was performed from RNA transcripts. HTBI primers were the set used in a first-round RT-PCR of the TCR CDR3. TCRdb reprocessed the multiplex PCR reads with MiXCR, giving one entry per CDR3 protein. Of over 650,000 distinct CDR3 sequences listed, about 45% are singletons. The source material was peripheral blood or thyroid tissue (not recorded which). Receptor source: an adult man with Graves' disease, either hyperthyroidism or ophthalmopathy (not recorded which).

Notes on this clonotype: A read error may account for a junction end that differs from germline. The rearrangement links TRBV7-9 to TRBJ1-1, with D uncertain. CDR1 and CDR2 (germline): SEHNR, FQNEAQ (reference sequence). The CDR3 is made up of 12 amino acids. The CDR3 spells CAGSSHADRAFF. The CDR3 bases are TGTGCCGGCAGCAGCCACGCCGACCGTGCTTTCTTT.

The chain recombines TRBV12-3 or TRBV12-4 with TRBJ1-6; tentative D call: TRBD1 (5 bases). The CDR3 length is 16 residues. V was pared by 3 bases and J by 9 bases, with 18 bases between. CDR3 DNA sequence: TGTGCCAGCAGTTTTTCGGCCGGTCAGGGATCTTCACCCCTCCACTTT. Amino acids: CASSFSAGQGSSPLHF.

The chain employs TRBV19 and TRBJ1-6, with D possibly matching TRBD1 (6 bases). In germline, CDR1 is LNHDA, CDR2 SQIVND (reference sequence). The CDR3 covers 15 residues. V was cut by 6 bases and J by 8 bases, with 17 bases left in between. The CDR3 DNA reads TGTGCCAGTAGGTCGATCTTAAAGGGGGATTCACCCCTCCACTTT. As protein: CASRSILKGDSPLHF.

The CDR3 DNA is TGCAGCGTTGTTTGGCGCTCCTACGAGCAGTACTTC. Translation: CSVVWRSYEQYF. J is TRBJ2-7 and V is TRBV29-1; D call uncertain. This CDR3 region has 12 residues. V was shortened by 4 bases and J by 0 bases, with 7 bases between the two germline ends. Germline CDR1 reads SQVTM; CDR2 reads ANQGSEA.

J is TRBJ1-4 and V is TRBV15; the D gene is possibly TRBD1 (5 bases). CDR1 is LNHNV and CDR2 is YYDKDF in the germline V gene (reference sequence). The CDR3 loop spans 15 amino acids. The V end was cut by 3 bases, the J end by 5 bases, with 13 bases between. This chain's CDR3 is CATSRSGTANEKLFF. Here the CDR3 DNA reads TGTGCCACCAGCAGGTCCGGGACGGCGAATGAAAAACTGTTTTTT.

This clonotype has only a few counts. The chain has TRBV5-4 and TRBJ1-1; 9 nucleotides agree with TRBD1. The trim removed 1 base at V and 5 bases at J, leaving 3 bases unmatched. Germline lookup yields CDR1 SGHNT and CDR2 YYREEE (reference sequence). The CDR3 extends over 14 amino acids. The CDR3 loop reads CASSLRTGETEAFF. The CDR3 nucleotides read TGTGCCAGCAGCTTGAGGACAGGGGAAACTGAAGCTTTCTTT.

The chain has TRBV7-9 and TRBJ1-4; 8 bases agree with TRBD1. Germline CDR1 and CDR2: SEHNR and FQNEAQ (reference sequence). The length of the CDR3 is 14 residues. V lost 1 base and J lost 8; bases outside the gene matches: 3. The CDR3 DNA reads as TGTGCCAGCAGCTTAGTTGGGGACAGGGAAAAACTGTTTTTT. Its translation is CASSLVGDREKLFF.

CDR3 region: CAWSLGGGYEQYF. Here the CDR3 DNA reads TGTGCCTGGAGTCTAGGGGGTGGCTACGAGCAGTACTTC. J is TRBJ2-7 and V is TRBV30, with D possibly TRBD1 on 6 matching bases. This CDR3 spans 13 amino acids. Germline V CDR1 and CDR2: GTSNPN, SVGIG (reference sequence). Trimming took off 2 bases at V and 3 bases at J, with 11 bases between the two ends.

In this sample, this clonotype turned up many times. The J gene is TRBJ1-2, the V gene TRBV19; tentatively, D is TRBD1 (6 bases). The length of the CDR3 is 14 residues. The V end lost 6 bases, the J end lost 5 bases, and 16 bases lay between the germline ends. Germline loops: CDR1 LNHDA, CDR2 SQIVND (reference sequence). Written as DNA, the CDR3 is TGTGCCAGTAGGATGCGGACAGCGGATTATGGCTACACCTTC. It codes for CASRMRTADYGYTF.

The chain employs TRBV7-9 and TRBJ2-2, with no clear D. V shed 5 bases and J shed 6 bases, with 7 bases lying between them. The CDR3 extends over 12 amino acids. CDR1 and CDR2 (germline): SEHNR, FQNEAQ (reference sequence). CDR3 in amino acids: CASSPPSGELFF. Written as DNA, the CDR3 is TGTGCCAGCAGCCCCCCGTCCGGGGAGCTGTTTTTT. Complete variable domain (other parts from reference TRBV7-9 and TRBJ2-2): DTGVSQNPRHKITKRGQNVTFRCDPISEHNRLYWYRQTLGQGPEFLTYFQNEAQLEKSRLLSDRFSAERPKGSFSTLEIQRTEQGDSAMYLCASSPPSGELFFGEGSRLTVL.

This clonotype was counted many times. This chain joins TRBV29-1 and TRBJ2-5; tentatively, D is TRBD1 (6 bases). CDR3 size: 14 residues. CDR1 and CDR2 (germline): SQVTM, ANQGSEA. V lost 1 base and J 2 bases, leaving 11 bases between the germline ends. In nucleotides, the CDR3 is TGCAGCGTTGAAGGGACAGCGGTACAAGAGACCCAGTACTTC. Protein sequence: CSVEGTAVQETQYF.

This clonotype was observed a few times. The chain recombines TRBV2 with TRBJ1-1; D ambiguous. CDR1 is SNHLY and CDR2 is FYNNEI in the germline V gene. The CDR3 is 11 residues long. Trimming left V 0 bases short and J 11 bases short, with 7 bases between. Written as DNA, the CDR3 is TGTGCCAGCAGTGAAGCCCGGAGGGCTTTCTTT. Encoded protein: CASSEARRAFF.